This paragraph reports one T cell receptor (beta chain). The ends were cut back, 3 bases at V and 4 bases at J, with 20 bases in the middle. The CDR3 covers 16 residues. Original processing methods: Amplification of reference gene primers was used by the study to estimate nucleated cell counts. Profiled with immunoSEQ multiplex PCR; TCRdb holds only in-frame clones, not every one. The D gene and trimming were derived from the DNA, and the V and J assignments and clone size from that table. The sample has 120,000 to 150,000 clones; 88% are singletons. This sample was included in a study of blood T cell repertoires in COVID-19. Background on the study: Collection of acute and convalescent COVID-19 samples took place in the United States, Italy and Spain. T cells, B-cell-depleted T cells, or PBMCs supplied cDNA or gDNA.

This clonotype was obtained from a human donor in a cohort sampled during active COVID-19. Sequencing was done on a sample of peripheral blood. The chain employs TRBV5-3 and TRBJ2-7; D is possibly TRBD1 (6 bases). TRBV5-3 is reported as an ORF; its role is uncertain. The chain's CDR3 is CARSWGPGQSRYEQYF. Written as DNA, the CDR3 is TGTGCCAGAAGCTGGGGGCCCGGACAGTCTCGGTACGAGCAGTACTTC.